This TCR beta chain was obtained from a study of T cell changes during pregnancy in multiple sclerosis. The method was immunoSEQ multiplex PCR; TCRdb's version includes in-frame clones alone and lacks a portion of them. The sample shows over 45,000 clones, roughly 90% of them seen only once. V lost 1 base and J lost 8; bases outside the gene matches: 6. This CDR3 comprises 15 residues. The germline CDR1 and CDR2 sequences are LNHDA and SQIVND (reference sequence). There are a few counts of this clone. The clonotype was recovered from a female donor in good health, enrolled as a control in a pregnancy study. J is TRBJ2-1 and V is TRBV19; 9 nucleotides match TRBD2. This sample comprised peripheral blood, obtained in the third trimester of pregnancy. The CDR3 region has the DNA TGTGCCAGTAGTATAGGCGGGAGGGCCAACGATGAGCAGTTCTTC. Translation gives CASSIGGRANDEQFF. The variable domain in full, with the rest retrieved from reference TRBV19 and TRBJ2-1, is DGGITQSPKYLFRKEGQNVTLSCEQNLNHDAMYWYRQDPGQGLRLIYYSQIVNDFQKGDIAEGYSVSREKKESFPLTVTSAQKNPTAFYLCASSIGGRANDEQFFGPGTRLTVL.